A selection of T cell receptor beta chains follows, all from one sample in a study of T cells in localized non-small cell lung cancer. The method was immunoSEQ multiplex PCR; TCRdb's version includes in-frame clones alone and lacks a portion of them. This table has 15,000 or so clones, about 80% appearing once. The sequenced sample was peripheral blood, obtained before any cancer treatment. The receptors here all came from a female donor older than 55 with stage I squamous cell lung carcinoma. Both conserved end residues are part of each CDR3. Each record gives: CDR3 protein, CDR3 DNA, clone size, D gene, V gene, J gene. The D gene is left open where the match is weak. Rows give clone size only sometimes, using once, few, many, or a class for an expanded clone.

CASSFSTGGNYNEQFF	TGTGCCAGCAGCTTTTCCACGGGGGGTAACTACAATGAGCAGTTCTTC	.	TRBD2	TRBV11-3	TRBJ2-1
CASSQKLTGIPYGYTF	TGTGCCAGCAGTCAGAAACTTACAGGGATCCCCTATGGCTACACCTTC	.	.	TRBV2	TRBJ1-2
CASSPPLRIGTNEKLFF	TGTGCCAGCAGCCCCCCGCTACGCATCGGCACTAATGAAAAACTGTTTTTT	.	.	TRBV7-6	TRBJ1-4
CASSRTNVGGGYTF	TGTGCCAGCAGCAGGACGAATGTAGGAGGCGGCTACACCTTC	.	.	TRBV6-1	TRBJ1-2
CATRPGTTGELFF	TGTGCCACCCGCCCAGGGACCACCGGGGAGCTGTTTTTT	.	.	TRBV6-4	TRBJ2-2
CSVEMGYEQYF	TGCAGCGTTGAAATGGGTTACGAGCAGTACTTC	.	.	TRBV29-1	TRBJ2-7
CASERGADTQYF	TGTGCCAGTGAGCGGGGGGCAGATACGCAGTATTTT	few	TRBD2	TRBV6-6	TRBJ2-3
CAWSVRGGGAFTDTQYF	TGTGCCTGGAGTGTAAGGGGGGGAGGGGCTTTCACAGATACGCAGTATTTT	once	.	TRBV30	TRBJ2-3
CASSRWTSGGMTDTQYF	TGTGCCAGTAGTCGGTGGACTAGCGGGGGGATGACAGATACGCAGTATTTT	.	TRBD2	TRBV19	TRBJ2-3
CASSKPRDRDLNTF	TGTGCCAGCAGCAAACCCCGGGACAGGGACCTCAACACCTTC	.	.	TRBV21-1	TRBJ1-2
CASSVAGGHNEQFF	TGTGCCAGCAGCGTAGCAGGGGGGCACAATGAGCAGTTCTTC	.	.	TRBV9	TRBJ2-1
CASSFDRATDTQYF	TGTGCCAGCAGCTTCGACAGGGCCACAGATACGCAGTATTTT	once	TRBD1	TRBV7-9	TRBJ2-3
CASSEQGRLDQPQHF	TGTGCCAGCAGTGAACAGGGCCGGCTCGATCAGCCCCAGCATTTT	.	.	TRBV9	TRBJ1-5
CASSSPTTWTGRGSNQPQHF	TGTGCCAGCAGCTCGCCTACCACTTGGACAGGGAGAGGTAGCAATCAGCCCCAGCATTTT	.	TRBD1	TRBV5-4	TRBJ1-5
CASSPGQSYEQYF	TGTGCCAGCTCACCAGGACAGAGCTACGAGCAGTACTTC	.	.	TRBV18	TRBJ2-7
CASSDSRGVGDTEAFF	TGTGCCAGCAGCGATAGCAGGGGAGTCGGGGACACTGAAGCTTTCTTT	.	.	TRBV9	TRBJ1-1
CASSRRERGETQYF	TGTGCCAGCAGCAGACGGGAGCGGGGGGAGACCCAGTACTTC	.	TRBD2	TRBV7-2	TRBJ2-5
CASSLRGASYEQYF	TGTGCCAGCAGCCTGCGCGGGGCCTCCTACGAGCAGTACTTC	.	.	TRBV5-4	TRBJ2-7
CASRRGRANTEAFF	TGTGCCAGCAGACGCGGACGGGCTAACACTGAAGCTTTCTTT	once	.	TRBV7-2	TRBJ1-1
CASSISRTGGSSYGYTF	TGTGCCAGTAGTATAAGCCGGACAGGGGGCTCTAGCTATGGCTACACCTTC	once	TRBD1	TRBV19	TRBJ1-2
CASSYSSGQGNTIYF	TGTGCCAGCAGTTACTCGTCCGGACAGGGGAACACCATATATTTT	once	TRBD1	TRBV6-6	TRBJ1-3
CASSFGLAGTGELFF	TGTGCCAGCAGCTTTGGACTAGCGGGGACCGGGGAGCTGTTTTTT	.	TRBD2	TRBV11-3	TRBJ2-2
CSVEVMGSSYNEQFF	TGCAGCGTTGAGGTTATGGGCAGCTCCTACAATGAGCAGTTCTTC	.	.	TRBV29-1	TRBJ2-1
CASSLDVYATDTQYF	TGTGCCAGCAGCTTAGACGTGTACGCCACAGATACGCAGTATTTT	.	.	TRBV7-2	TRBJ2-3
CASSTYGNEQFF	TGCGCCAGCAGCACCTATGGGAATGAGCAGTTCTTC	.	.	TRBV4-3	TRBJ2-1
CASSLAGDSNQPQHF	TGTGCCAGCAGCTTGGCAGGGGATAGCAATCAGCCCCAGCATTTT	.	.	TRBV7-9	TRBJ1-5
CASSLALGGLNTEAFF	TGTGCCAGCAGCTTAGCCTTAGGAGGATTGAACACTGAAGCTTTCTTT	.	.	TRBV7-2	TRBJ1-1
CASSLLPGHQDNTQYF	TGTGCCAGCAGCTTATTGCCGGGACACCAGGACAATACGCAGTATTTT	once	.	TRBV7-9	TRBJ2-3
CASSLRDNNYGYTF	TGTGCCAGCAGCTTAAGGGACAATAACTATGGCTACACCTTC	.	.	TRBV7-9	TRBJ1-2
CASSSAFGAISSYEQYF	TGTGCCAGCAGCTCAGCTTTCGGGGCGATTAGCTCCTACGAGCAGTACTTC	.	.	TRBV7-9	TRBJ2-7
CASSWGSMVTEAFF	TGCGCCAGCAGCTGGGGCTCGATGGTCACTGAAGCTTTCTTT	.	.	TRBV5-1	TRBJ1-1
CASSALGGSSYEQYF	TGTGCCAGCTCAGCCCTGGGGGGTAGCTCCTACGAGCAGTACTTC	.	.	TRBV6-1	TRBJ2-7
CASSLAVLGGEQYF	TGTGCCAGCAGCTTGGCCGTCCTGGGGGGCGAGCAGTACTTC	few	.	TRBV5-4	TRBJ2-7
CASSLGTYEQYF	TGTGCCAGCAGCCTCGGGACATACGAGCAGTACTTC	.	.	TRBV7-8	TRBJ2-7
CASSLTGARVNTEAFF	TGTGCCAGCAGCTTGACCGGGGCCAGAGTGAACACTGAAGCTTTCTTT	once	.	TRBV5-6	TRBJ1-1
CASSPRRQDEAEAFF	TGTGCCAGCTCCCCCCGACGACAGGATGAGGCTGAAGCTTTCTTT	.	.	TRBV18	TRBJ1-1
CASSMIGQGFDNSPLHF	TGTGCCAGTAGTATGATTGGACAGGGGTTTGATAATTCACCCCTCCACTTT	.	TRBD1	TRBV19	TRBJ1-6
CASWDRGLTGELFF	TGTGCCAGTTGGGACAGGGGGCTTACCGGGGAGCTGTTTTTT	.	TRBD1	TRBV27	TRBJ2-2
CASSMWAAGYNEQFF	TGTGCCAGCAGCATGTGGGCGGCGGGCTACAATGAGCAGTTCTTC	.	.	TRBV7-9	TRBJ2-1
CASSLLGTLYEQYF	TGTGCCAGCAGCTTGTTGGGGACCCTCTACGAGCAGTACTTC	.	.	TRBV7-2	TRBJ2-7
CASSIGTGGINEQYF	TGTGCCAGTAGTATTGGGACAGGGGGCATCAACGAGCAGTACTTC	.	TRBD1	TRBV19	TRBJ2-7
CASSDMDSPYQFF	TGTGCCAGCAGTGACATGGACAGCCCCTACCAGTTCTTC	.	.	TRBV6-4	TRBJ2-1
CASSSYGSGYTF	TGTGCCAGCAGCTCTTACGGGTCTGGCTACACCTTC	once	.	TRBV5-5	TRBJ1-2
CASRFRVPNEKLFF	TGTGCCAGCAGGTTCAGGGTACCTAATGAAAAACTGTTTTTT	.	.	TRBV6-4	TRBJ1-4
CASSGSTGTYGYTF	TGTGCCAGCTCGGGTTCCACAGGGACCTATGGCTACACCTTC	few	.	TRBV18	TRBJ1-2
CASSQNQGTEAFF	TGTGCCAGCAGTCAGAACCAGGGGACTGAAGCTTTCTTT	.	.	TRBV2	TRBJ1-1